The 5 T cell receptor beta chains listed next were all sequenced from one sample in a study of T cells after yellow fever vaccination. TCRdb processed the 5' RACE reads anew with MiXCR; each CDR3 protein has one entry. The table shows about 630,000 distinct CDR3 sequences, with 9% to 15% occurring only once. Specimen: PBMCs, collected on the day of the yellow fever booster vaccination. These receptors were taken from a man in his thirties or forties who received the YFV17D yellow fever vaccine.

The V call is TRBV5-1, the J call TRBJ2-1, with 7 bases fitting TRBD2. CDR3 size: 16 residues. CDR1 and CDR2 (germline): SGHRS, YFSETQ. With 0 bases clipped from V and 9 bases from J, the junction kept 12 bases outside the gene matches. The CDR3 loop is CASSLGWPSGTSEQFF. In DNA, the CDR3 is TGCGCCAGCAGCTTGGGCTGGCCTAGCGGAACCTCTGAGCAGTTCTTC.

The J gene is TRBJ2-7, the V gene TRBV12-3 or TRBV12-4; 7 nucleotides align to TRBD1. The V gene end was trimmed by 5 bases and the J gene end by 5 bases; junction bases not matched to a gene: 6. CDR3 length: 13 amino acids. The CDR3 region is CASSGQASNEQYF. The DNA for the CDR3 is TGTGCCAGCAGTGGACAGGCTTCAAACGAGCAGTACTTC.

This clonotype was counted only a few times. The rearrangement uses TRBV5-1 and TRBJ1-4; 8 bases map to TRBD1. V was clipped by 4 bases and J by 7 bases; unmatched bases: 6. The CDR3 contains 14 residues. Germline assignment: CDR1 SGHRS and CDR2 YFSETQ. CDR3 nucleotide sequence: TGCGCCAGCAGCCCCGGGACAGGATTTGAAAAACTGTTTTTT. Translating gives CASSPGTGFEKLFF.

A few counts support this clonotype. The rearrangement joins TRBV7-2 to TRBJ2-2; D perhaps matches TRBD1 (6 bases). The germline CDR1 and CDR2 sequences are SGHTA and FQGNSA. The length of the CDR3 is 12 residues. V lost 4 bases to trimming and J lost 7 bases, with 7 bases between them. CDR3 coding DNA: TGTGCCAGCAGCTCCAGGGGCGGGGAGCTGTTTTTT. This gives the protein CASSSRGGELFF.

The J gene is TRBJ2-1, the V gene TRBV6-2 or TRBV6-3; D call uncertain. The germline CDR1 and CDR2 sequences are MNHEY and SVGEGT. The V end was cut by 2 bases, the J end by 10 bases, with 12 bases between. There are 13 residues in the CDR3. CDR3 loop: CASSYQAAGEQFF. The CDR3 DNA follows: TGTGCCAGCAGTTACCAGGCCGCAGGAGAGCAGTTCTTC.